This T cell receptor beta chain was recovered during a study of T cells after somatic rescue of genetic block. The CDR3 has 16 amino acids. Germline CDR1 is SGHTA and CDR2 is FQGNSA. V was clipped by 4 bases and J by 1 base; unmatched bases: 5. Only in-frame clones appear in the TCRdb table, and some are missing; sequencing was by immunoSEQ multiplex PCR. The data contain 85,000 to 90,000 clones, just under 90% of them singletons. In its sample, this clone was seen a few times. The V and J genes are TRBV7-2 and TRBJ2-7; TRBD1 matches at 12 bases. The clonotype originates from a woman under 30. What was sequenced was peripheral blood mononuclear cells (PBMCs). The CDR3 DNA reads TGTGCCAGCAGCTACGGGACAGGGGGCCCTTCCTACGAGCAGTACTTC. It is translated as CASSYGTGGPSYEQYF.